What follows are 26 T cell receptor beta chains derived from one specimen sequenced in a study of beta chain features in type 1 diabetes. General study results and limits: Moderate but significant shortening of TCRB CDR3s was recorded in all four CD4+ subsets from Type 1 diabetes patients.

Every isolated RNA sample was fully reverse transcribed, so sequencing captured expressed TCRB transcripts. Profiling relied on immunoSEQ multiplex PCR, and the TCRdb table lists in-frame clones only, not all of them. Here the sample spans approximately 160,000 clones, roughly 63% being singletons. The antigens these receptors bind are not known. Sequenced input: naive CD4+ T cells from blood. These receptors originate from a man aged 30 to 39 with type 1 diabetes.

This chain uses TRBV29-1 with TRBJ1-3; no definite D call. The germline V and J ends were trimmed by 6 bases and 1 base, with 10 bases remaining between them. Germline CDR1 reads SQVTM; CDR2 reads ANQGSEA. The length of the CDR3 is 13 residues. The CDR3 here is CSVQTFSGNTIYF. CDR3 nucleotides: TGCAGCGTCCAGACTTTTTCTGGAAACACCATATATTTT.

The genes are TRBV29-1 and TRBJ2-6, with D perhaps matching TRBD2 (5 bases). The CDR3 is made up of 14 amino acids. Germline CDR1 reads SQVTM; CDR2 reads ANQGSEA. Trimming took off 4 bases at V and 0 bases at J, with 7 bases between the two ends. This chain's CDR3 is CSVGGHSGANVLTF. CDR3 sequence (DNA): TGCAGCGTTGGAGGGCACTCTGGGGCCAACGTCCTGACTTTC.

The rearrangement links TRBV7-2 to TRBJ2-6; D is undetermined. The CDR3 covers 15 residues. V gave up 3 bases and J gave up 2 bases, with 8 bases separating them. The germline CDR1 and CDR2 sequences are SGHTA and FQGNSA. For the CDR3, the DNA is TGTGCCAGCAGCTTCCACGGGCCTGGGGCCAACGTCCTGACTTTC. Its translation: CASSFHGPGANVLTF.

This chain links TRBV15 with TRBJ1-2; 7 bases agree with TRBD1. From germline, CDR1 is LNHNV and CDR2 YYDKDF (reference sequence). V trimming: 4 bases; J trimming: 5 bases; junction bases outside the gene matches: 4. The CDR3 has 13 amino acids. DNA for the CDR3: TGTGCCACCAGCACAGGGGGTGGGTATGGCTACACCTTC. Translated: CATSTGGGYGYTF.

CDR3 sequence (DNA): TGTGCCTGGAATCGGGGACAGTGGAACACTGAAGCTTTCTTT. It translates to CAWNRGQWNTEAFF. The V and J genes are TRBV30 and TRBJ1-1; 7 nucleotides agree with TRBD1. V shed 4 bases, J shed 1 base, and the junction held 6 bases outside the gene matches. Germline CDR1 is GTSNPN and CDR2 is SVGIG (reference sequence). There are 14 residues in the CDR3.

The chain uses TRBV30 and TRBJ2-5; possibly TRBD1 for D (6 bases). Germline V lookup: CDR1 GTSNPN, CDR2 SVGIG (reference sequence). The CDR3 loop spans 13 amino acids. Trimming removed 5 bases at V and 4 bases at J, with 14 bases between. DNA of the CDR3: TGTGCCTGGGACCCTGGACAGCTAGAGACCCAGTACTTC. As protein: CAWDPGQLETQYF.

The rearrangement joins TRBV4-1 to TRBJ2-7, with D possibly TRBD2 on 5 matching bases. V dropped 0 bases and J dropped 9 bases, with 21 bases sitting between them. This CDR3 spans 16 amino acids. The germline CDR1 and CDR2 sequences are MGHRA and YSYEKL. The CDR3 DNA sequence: TGCGCCAGCAGCCAAGAGGCCGCTTTCCTCTACGAGGGGCAGTACTTC. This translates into CASSQEAAFLYEGQYF.

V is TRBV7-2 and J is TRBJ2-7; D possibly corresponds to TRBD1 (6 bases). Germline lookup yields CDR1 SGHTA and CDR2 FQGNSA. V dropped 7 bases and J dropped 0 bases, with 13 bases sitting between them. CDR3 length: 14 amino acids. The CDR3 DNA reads TGTGCCAGCACCGAAGACAGGAGCTCCTACGAGCAGTACTTC. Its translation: CASTEDRSSYEQYF.

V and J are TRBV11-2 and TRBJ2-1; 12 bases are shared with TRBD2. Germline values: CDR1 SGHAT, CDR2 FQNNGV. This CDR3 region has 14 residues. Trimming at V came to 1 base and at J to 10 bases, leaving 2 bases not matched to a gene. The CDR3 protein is CASSLGLAGVEQFF. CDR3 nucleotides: TGTGCCAGCAGCTTAGGACTAGCGGGGGTCGAGCAGTTCTTC. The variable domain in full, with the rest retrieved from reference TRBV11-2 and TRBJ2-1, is EAGVAQSPRYKIIEKRQSVAFWCNPISGHATLYWYQQILGQGPKLLIQFQNNGVVDDSQLPKDRFSAERLKGVDSTLKIQPAKLEDSAVYLCASSLGLAGVEQFFGPGTRLTVL.

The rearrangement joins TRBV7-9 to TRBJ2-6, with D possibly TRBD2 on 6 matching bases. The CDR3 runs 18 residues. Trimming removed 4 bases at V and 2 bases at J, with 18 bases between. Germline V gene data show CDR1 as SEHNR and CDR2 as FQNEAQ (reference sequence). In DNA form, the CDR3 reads TGTGCCAGCAGCTCCGACCGGGACTGGGAAACTGGGGCCAACGTCCTGACTTTC. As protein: CASSSDRDWETGANVLTF. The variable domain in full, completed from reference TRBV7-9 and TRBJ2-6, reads DTGVSQNPRHKITKRGQNVTFRCDPISEHNRLYWYRQTLGQGPEFLTYFQNEAQLEKSRLLSDRFSAERPKGSFSTLEIQRTEQGDSAMYLCASSSDRDWETGANVLTFGAGSRLTVL.

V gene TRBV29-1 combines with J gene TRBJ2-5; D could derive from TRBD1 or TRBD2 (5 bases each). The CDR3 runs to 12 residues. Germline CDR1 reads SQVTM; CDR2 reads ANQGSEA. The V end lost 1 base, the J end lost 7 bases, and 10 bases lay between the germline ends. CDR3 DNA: TGCAGCGTTGAAGCTGGGACCTTGACCCAGTACTTC. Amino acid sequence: CSVEAGTLTQYF.

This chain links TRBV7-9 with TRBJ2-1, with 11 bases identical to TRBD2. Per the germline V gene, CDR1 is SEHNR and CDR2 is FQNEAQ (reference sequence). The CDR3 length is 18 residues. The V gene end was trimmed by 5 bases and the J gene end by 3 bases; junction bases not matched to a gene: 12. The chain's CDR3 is CASSPLVVSGGDYNEQFF. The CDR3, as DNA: TGTGCCAGCAGCCCCCTCGTGGTTAGCGGGGGGGACTACAATGAGCAGTTCTTC.

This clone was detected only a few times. CDR3: CAWSVTRTGGASPYEQYF. Written as DNA, the CDR3 is TGTGCCTGGAGTGTAACTCGGACAGGGGGCGCGTCCCCCTACGAGCAGTACTTC. This chain joins TRBV30 and TRBJ2-7, with 11 bases matching TRBD1. Germline CDR1 reads GTSNPN; CDR2 reads SVGIG (reference sequence). The trim removed 0 bases at V and 2 bases at J, leaving 12 bases unmatched. The length of the CDR3 is 18 residues.

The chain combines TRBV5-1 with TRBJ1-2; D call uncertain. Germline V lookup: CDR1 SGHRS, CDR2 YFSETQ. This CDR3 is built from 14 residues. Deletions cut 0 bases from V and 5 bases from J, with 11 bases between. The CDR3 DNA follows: TGCGCCAGCAGCTTGGCCGCAGAAACGTATGGCTACACCTTC. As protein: CASSLAAETYGYTF. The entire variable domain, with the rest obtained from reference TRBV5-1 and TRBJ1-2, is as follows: KAGVTQTPRYLIKTRGQQVTLSCSPISGHRSVSWYQQTPGQGLQFLFEYFSETQRNKGNFPGRFSGRQFSNSRSEMNVSTLELGDSALYLCASSLAAETYGYTFGSGTRLTVV.

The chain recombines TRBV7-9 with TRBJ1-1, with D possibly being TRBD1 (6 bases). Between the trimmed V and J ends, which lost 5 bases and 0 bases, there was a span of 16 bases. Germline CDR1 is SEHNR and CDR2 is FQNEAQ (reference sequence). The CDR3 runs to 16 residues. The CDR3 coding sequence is TGTGCCAGCAGCCCAATAGGGACACTCATGAACACTGAAGCTTTCTTT. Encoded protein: CASSPIGTLMNTEAFF.

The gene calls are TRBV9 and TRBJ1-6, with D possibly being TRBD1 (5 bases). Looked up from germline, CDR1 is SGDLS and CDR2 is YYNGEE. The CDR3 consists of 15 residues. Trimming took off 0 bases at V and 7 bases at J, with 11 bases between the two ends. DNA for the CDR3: TGTGCCAGCAGCGTAGCGGGGCAAAGCAATTCACCCCTCCACTTT. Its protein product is CASSVAGQSNSPLHF.

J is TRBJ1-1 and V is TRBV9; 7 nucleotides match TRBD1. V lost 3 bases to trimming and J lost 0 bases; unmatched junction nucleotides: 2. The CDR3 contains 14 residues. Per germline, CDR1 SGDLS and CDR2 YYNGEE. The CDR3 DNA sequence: TGTGCCAGCAGCGCGGACAGGATGAACACTGAAGCTTTCTTT. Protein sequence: CASSADRMNTEAFF.

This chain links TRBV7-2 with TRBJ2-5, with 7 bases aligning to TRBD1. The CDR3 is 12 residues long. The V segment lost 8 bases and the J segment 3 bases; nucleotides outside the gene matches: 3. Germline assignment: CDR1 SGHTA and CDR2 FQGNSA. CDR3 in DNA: TGTGCCAGCGGAACAGGGGAAGAGACCCAGTACTTC. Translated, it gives CASGTGEETQYF.

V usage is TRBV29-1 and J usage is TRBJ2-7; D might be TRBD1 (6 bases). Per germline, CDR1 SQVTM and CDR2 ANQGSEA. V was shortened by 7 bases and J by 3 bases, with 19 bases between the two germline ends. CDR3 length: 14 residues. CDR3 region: CSACYDRWSYEQYF. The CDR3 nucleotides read TGCAGCGCCTGTTATGACAGGTGGAGCTACGAGCAGTACTTC.

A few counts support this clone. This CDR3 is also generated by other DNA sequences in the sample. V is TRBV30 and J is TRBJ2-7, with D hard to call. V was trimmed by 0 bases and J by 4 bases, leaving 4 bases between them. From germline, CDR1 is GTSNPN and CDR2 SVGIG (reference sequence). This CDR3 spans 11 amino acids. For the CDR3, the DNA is TGTGCCTGGAGTGTAGGGTACGAGCAGTACTTC. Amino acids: CAWSVGYEQYF.

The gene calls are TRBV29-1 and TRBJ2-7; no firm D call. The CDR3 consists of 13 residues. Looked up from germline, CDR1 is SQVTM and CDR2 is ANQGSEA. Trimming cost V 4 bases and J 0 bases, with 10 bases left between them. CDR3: CSVVNFNSYEQYF. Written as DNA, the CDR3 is TGCAGCGTTGTAAATTTTAACTCCTACGAGCAGTACTTC.

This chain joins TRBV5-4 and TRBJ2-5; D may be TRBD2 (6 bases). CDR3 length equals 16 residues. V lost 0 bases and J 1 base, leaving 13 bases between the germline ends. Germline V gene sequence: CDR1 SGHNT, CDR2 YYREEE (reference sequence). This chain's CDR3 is CASSLGGGAGQETQYF. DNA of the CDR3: TGTGCCAGCAGCTTGGGCGGCGGGGCGGGCCAAGAGACCCAGTACTTC.

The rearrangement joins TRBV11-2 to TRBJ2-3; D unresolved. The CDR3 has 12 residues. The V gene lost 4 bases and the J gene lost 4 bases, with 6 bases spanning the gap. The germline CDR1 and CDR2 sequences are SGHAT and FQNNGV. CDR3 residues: CASSSTSDTQYF. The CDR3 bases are TGTGCCAGCAGCTCCACCTCAGATACGCAGTATTTT.

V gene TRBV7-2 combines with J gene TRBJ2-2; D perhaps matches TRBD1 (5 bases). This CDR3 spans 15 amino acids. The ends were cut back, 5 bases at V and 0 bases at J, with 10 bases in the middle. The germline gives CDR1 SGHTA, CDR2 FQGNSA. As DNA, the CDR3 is TGTGCCAGCAGCCGTGACAGCGCGAACACCGGGGAGCTGTTTTTT. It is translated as CASSRDSANTGELFF.

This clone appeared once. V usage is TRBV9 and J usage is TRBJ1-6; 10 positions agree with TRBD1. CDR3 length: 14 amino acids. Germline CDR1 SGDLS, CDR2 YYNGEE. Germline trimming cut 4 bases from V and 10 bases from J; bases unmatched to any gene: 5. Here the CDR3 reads CASSLTGGFSPLHF. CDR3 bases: TGTGCCAGCAGCTTGACAGGGGGCTTCTCACCCCTCCACTTT.

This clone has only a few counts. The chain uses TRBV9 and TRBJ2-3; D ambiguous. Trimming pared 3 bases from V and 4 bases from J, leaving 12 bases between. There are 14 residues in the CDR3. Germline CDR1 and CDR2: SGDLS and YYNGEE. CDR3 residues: CASSAPARPDTQYF. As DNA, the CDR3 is TGTGCCAGCAGCGCTCCCGCCAGGCCAGATACGCAGTATTTT.